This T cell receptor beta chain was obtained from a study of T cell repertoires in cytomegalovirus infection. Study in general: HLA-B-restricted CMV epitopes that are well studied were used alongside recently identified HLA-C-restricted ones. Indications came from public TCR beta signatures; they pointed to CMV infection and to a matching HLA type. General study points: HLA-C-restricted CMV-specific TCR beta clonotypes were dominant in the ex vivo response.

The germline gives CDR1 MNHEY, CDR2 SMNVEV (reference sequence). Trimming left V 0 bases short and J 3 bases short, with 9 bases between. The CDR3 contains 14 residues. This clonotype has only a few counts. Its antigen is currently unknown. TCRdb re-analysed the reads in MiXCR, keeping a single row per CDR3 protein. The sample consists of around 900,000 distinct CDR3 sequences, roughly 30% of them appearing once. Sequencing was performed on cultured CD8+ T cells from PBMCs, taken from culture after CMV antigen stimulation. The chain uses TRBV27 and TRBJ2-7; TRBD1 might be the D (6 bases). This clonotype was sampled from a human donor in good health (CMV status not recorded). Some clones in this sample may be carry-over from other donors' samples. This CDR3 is CASSLSGASYEQYF. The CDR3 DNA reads TGTGCCAGCAGTTTATCGGGGGCTAGCTACGAGCAGTACTTC.